These T cell receptor beta chains were read from a single sample in a study of cytomegalovirus exposure and HLA in healthy donors. Only in-frame clones appear in the TCRdb table, and some are missing; sequencing was by immunoSEQ multiplex PCR. The sample lists over 35,000 clones; 50% were seen once. Sequences were obtained from PBMCs. The receptors here all came from a human donor in good health. Each CDR3 is given with its conserved first and last residue.

J: TRBJ2-2; V: TRBV9; CDR3: CASSVGGWGGGDTGELFF
J: TRBJ2-3; V: TRBV7-6; CDR3: CASSLGASGGTDTQYF
J: TRBJ1-1; V: TRBV5-1; CDR3: CASSFRTPGTGTGEAFF
J: TRBJ1-6; V: TRBV21-1; CDR3: CASTDSLDGISPLHF
J: TRBJ2-3; V: TRBV7-9; CDR3: CASSPLGSKRTTDTQYF
J: TRBJ2-3; V: TRBV6-5; CDR3: CASRWSFASTDTQYF
J: TRBJ1-2; V: TRBV7-9; CDR3: CASSKQGQGLGYTF
J: TRBJ2-6; V: TRBV7-3; CDR3: CARSLGQGRANVLTF
J: TRBJ1-5; V: TRBV25-1; CDR3: CASSVDSYQPQHF
J: TRBJ1-2; V: TRBV27; CDR3: CASRNRGKGYGYTF
J: TRBJ2-1; V: TRBV7-9; CDR3: CASSLAGGKRNEQFF
J: TRBJ1-1; V: TRBV21-1; CDR3: CASSPRTGRRNTEAFF
J: TRBJ1-1; V: TRBV27; CDR3: CASSFLAGSTEAFF